This T cell receptor (beta chain) was captured in a study of T cells in women clearing cervical HPV infection. The protocol was immunoSEQ multiplex PCR, while the TCRdb copy is restricted to in-frame clones and leaves out a portion. Here the sample table reports about 25,000 clones. Trimming took 0 bases from V and 0 from J, leaving 7 bases between them. Germline CDR1 is SGHDT and CDR2 is YYEEEE. The CDR3 is 14 amino acids. Details on this clone: The read halts 3 residues ahead of the CDR3 end, with the missing end drawn from the germline J gene.

This rearrangement joins TRBV5-6 to TRBJ2-7; D unresolved. The origin of this receptor is a woman between 18 and 70 years old with a cervical HPV16 infection that either progressed to CIN3+ or cleared (not recorded which). Sequencing was carried out using blood buffy coat. Partial CDR3 DNA: TGTGCCAGCAGCTTGGGGCGGAGCTCCTACGAG. Residues: CASSLGRSSYE. The entire CDR3 protein is CASSLGRSSYEQYF.